The clone carrying this TCR beta chain showed up just a few times. What it binds is not known. CDR3 size: 15 residues. Trimming shortened V by 0 bases and J by 5 bases, and 14 bases separated the two germline ends. The germline CDR1 and CDR2 sequences are LNHNV and YYDKDF (reference sequence). TCRdb called the 5' RACE reads again in MiXCR, with one record for every CDR3 protein. The repertoire holds 400,000 to 550,000 distinct CDR3 sequences, with roughly a fifth as singletons. This specimen belongs to a study of identical twins. Overall study findings and caveats: Models predicted less out-of-frame TCR alpha sharing in monozygotic twins than was found. Cross-sectional statistics underpinned the conclusions; the same donors were not followed.

This sample was shared with a second study, whose subject was T cells expressing NK-cell markers. That study adds: CD8+ T cells in 5 or 6 donors included dominant NKG2C+ clonotypes at about 1.0-7.5%. Once again these clonotypes came out on top in the CD3+CD56-NKG2C+ fraction of several donors.

Input material: CD4+ T cells sorted from blood. This clonotype was sampled from a woman between 18 and 29 years old in good health. The V and J genes are TRBV15 and TRBJ2-7, with D possibly TRBD1 on 6 matching bases. The CDR3 sequence is CATSREGQGFDEQYF. As DNA, the CDR3 is TGTGCCACCAGCAGAGAGGGGCAGGGGTTCGACGAGCAGTACTTC.